The following is a T cell receptor beta chain sequence with its context. The antigen is undetermined. With 60 Vbeta and 13 Jbeta primers, the PCR was carried out. Clones were sequenced by immunoSEQ multiplex PCR, and TCRdb holds only the in-frame ones, with some missing. Of 200,000 or so clones in the sample, 82% were seen once. The data were taken from a study of cytomegalovirus exposure and HLA in healthy donors. Findings of the study overall: A later analysis associated roughly 15,000 TCR beta sequences with HLA alleles at a 0.05 false discovery rate. The records held CMV serostatus as the only immune exposure information.

Germline V CDR1 and CDR2: MRHNA, SNTAGT. The CDR3 runs to 14 residues. V was clipped by 5 bases and J by 5 bases; unmatched bases: 8. The sequencing sample was made of PBMCs. This chain connects TRBV6-4 to TRBJ2-5; TRBD1 matches 7 bases. The source is a woman aged 45 to 65 in good health and CMV-seropositive. CDR3 bases: TGTGCCAGCAGTCCGCAGGGGGATGGGGAGACCCAGTACTTC. Its protein is CASSPQGDGETQYF.